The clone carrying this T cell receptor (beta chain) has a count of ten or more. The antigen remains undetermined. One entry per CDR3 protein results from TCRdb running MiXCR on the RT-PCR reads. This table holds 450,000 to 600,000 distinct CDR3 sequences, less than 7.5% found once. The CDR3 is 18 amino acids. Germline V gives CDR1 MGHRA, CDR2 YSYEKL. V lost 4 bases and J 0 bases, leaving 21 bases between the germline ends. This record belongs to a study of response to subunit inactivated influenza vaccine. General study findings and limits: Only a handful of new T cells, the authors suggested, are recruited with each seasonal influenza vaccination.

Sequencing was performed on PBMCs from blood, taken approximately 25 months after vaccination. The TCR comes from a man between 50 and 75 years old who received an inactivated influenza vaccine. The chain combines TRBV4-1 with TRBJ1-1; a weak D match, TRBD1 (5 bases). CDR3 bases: TGCGCCAGCAGCCCCTCGGGACGCTCAATCAACATGAACACTGAAGCTTTCTTT. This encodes CASSPSGRSINMNTEAFF.